This paragraph reports one TCR beta chain. Profiling relied on immunoSEQ multiplex PCR, and the TCRdb table lists in-frame clones only, not all of them. Of roughly 120,000 clones listed, about 91% are singletons. This record comes from a study of T cell responses to AZD1222 COVID-19 vaccine. The sequence was collected from an adult in good health. Sample: peripheral blood, taken on day 0 of AZD1222 vaccination.

CDR3 nucleotide sequence: TGTGCCAGCAGCTTGGGACAAGGCTACACCTTC. This gives the protein CASSLGQGYTF. The chain couples TRBV5-4 to TRBJ1-2; D unclear. Germline loops: CDR1 SGHNT, CDR2 YYREEE (reference sequence). V gave up 0 bases and J gave up 8 bases, with 5 bases separating them. This CDR3 contains 11 residues.